The 28 T cell receptor beta chains below all came from one sample that was sequenced in a study of T-cell reconstitution after alpha-beta-depleted transplantation in children. Unique molecular identifiers were used to barcode this TCRbeta library. TCRdb passed the PCR reads through MiXCR, listing each CDR3 protein once. Of some 390,000 distinct CDR3 sequences in the sample, 20% were seen once. The source material was PBMCs from the stem cell graft donor, sampled from the stem cell graft. The receptors derive from a human donor who donated a stem cell graft to a child with acute myeloid leukemia.

This clonotype turned up a few times. The V gene is TRBV10-3, the J gene TRBJ2-1; D possibly corresponds to TRBD2 (7 bases). This CDR3 contains 16 residues. The ends were cut back, 0 bases at V and 6 bases at J, with 15 bases in the middle. CDR1 is ENHRY and CDR2 is SYGVKD in the germline V gene. In DNA, the CDR3 is TGTGCCATCAGTGAGTCGGGGGGGGCGCAGGGCAATGAGCAGTTCTTC. Translating it yields CAISESGGAQGNEQFF.

This clonotype was seen repeatedly, ten times or more. V usage is TRBV20-1 and J usage is TRBJ2-1; D call uncertain. Germline lookup yields CDR1 DFQATT and CDR2 SNEGSKA (reference sequence). V gave up 6 bases and J gave up 5 bases, with 17 bases separating them. The CDR3 contains 14 residues. The CDR3: CSAQRRSVDNEQFF. The DNA for the CDR3 is TGCAGTGCCCAGCGAAGGAGTGTGGACAATGAGCAGTTCTTC.

This clonotype was observed a handful of times. The rearrangement joins TRBV20-1 to TRBJ2-5; no definite D call. CDR1 DFQATT and CDR2 SNEGSKA come from the germline V gene (reference sequence). The CDR3 sequence is 12 residues long. Trimming pared 0 bases from V and 7 bases from J, leaving 9 bases between. The CDR3 nucleotides read TGCAGTGCTAGAGATGTCTGGGGGACCCAGTACTTC. Translated, it gives CSARDVWGTQYF.

This clonotype was counted many times. The V and J genes are TRBV9 and TRBJ2-7; TRBD1 matches 9 bases. After removal of 8 bases from V and 5 bases from J, the junction contained 11 bases not matched to a gene. This CDR3 contains 14 residues. Per the germline V gene, CDR1 is SGDLS and CDR2 is YYNGEE. CDR3 region: CASGPTGGLNEQYF. Written as DNA, the CDR3 is TGTGCCAGTGGACCGACAGGGGGTTTAAACGAGCAGTACTTC.

This clonotype occurred a few times. The V and J genes are TRBV5-1 and TRBJ2-7, with D possibly being TRBD1 (5 bases). Deletions cut 4 bases from V and 1 base from J, with 15 bases between. Looked up from germline, CDR1 is SGHRS and CDR2 is YFSETQ. The CDR3 covers 15 residues. The CDR3 nucleotides are TGCGCCAGCAGCCTCGGACACCCAGGTTCCTACGAGCAGTACTTC. Its translation is CASSLGHPGSYEQYF.

This chain uses TRBV7-3 with TRBJ2-2, with D unclear. This CDR3 is 13 amino acids long. Trimming cost V 8 bases and J 1 base, with 8 bases left between them. Germline CDR1 is SGHTA and CDR2 is FQGTGA. Here the CDR3 reads CASQNGNTGELFF. CDR3 sequence (DNA): TGTGCCAGCCAGAACGGGAACACCGGGGAGCTGTTTTTT.

The rearrangement joins TRBV29-1 to TRBJ2-5; possible D gene TRBD1, 6 bases. Per the germline V gene, CDR1 is SQVTM and CDR2 is ANQGSEA. Deletions cut 3 bases from V and 4 bases from J, with 15 bases between. CDR3 length: 14 amino acids. CDR3 amino acids: CSVDPGTRGETQYF. The DNA for the CDR3 is TGCAGCGTTGACCCCGGGACCAGGGGAGAGACCCAGTACTTC.

The chain carries TRBV7-2 and TRBJ1-5; D is ambiguous. Germline V gives CDR1 SGHTA, CDR2 FQGNSA. The CDR3 runs 14 residues. V gave up 4 bases and J gave up 5 bases, with 12 bases separating them. The CDR3 loop is CASSSRTEDQPQHF. DNA of the CDR3: TGTGCCAGCAGCTCCCGGACGGAGGATCAGCCCCAGCATTTT.

This clonotype was detected ten times or more. V gene TRBV29-1 combines with J gene TRBJ2-3; D might be TRBD1 (5 bases). The CDR3 loop spans 14 amino acids. Per the germline V gene, CDR1 is SQVTM and CDR2 is ANQGSEA. V shed 6 bases and J shed 3 bases, with 16 bases lying between them. The CDR3 DNA reads TGCAGCGTCGGGCAGGGCTTGAGGACAGATACGCAGTATTTT. Amino acids: CSVGQGLRTDTQYF.

The chain carries TRBV20-1 and TRBJ2-3, with D hard to call. The V gene lost 3 bases and the J gene lost 2 bases, with 6 bases spanning the gap. Germline V gene data show CDR1 as DFQATT and CDR2 as SNEGSKA (reference sequence). CDR3 length: 12 amino acids. The CDR3 region is CSARQLTDTQYF. CDR3 nucleotides: TGCAGTGCTAGGCAGCTCACAGATACGCAGTATTTT.

CDR3 region: CASSLGVLSGRETQYF. The CDR3 DNA follows: TGTGCCAGCAGCTTAGGTGTATTGTCTGGCCGGGAGACCCAGTACTTC. The chain carries TRBV7-2 and TRBJ2-5; no reliable D call. The CDR3 length is 16 residues. Germline loops: CDR1 SGHTA, CDR2 FQGNSA. Trimming stripped 1 base from V and 5 bases from J, with 17 bases between.

In nucleotides, the CDR3 is TGTGCCAGCAGTTCTAAACTAGCATCTGAGCAGTTCTTC. It is translated as CASSSKLASEQFF. The rearrangement joins TRBV28 to TRBJ2-1; perhaps TRBD2 as D (6 bases). This CDR3 has 13 amino acids. Germline V lookup: CDR1 MDHEN, CDR2 SYDVKM. V lost 4 bases and J 9 bases, leaving 13 bases between the germline ends.

This rearrangement joins TRBV2 to TRBJ1-4; unclear D gene. The length of the CDR3 is 15 residues. The V and J ends lost 7 bases and 3 bases respectively, with 15 bases between them. Germline V gives CDR1 SNHLY, CDR2 FYNNEI. The CDR3: CASNFYGVANEKLFF. The CDR3 DNA is TGTGCCAGCAACTTTTATGGGGTAGCTAATGAAAAACTGTTTTTT. Drawing the rest from reference TRBV2 and TRBJ1-4, the complete variable domain is EPEVTQTPSHQVTQMGQEVILRCVPISNHLYFYWYRQILGQKVEFLVSFYNNEISEKSEIFDDQFSVERPDGSNFTLKIRSTKLEDSAMYFCASNFYGVANEKLFFGSGTQLSVL.

The V call is TRBV28, the J call TRBJ2-2, with D uncertain. The ends were cut back, 5 bases at V and 4 bases at J, with 11 bases in the middle. CDR1 is MDHEN, CDR2 SYDVKM, per germline. CDR3 length: 14 residues. The CDR3 DNA sequence: TGTGCCAGCAGTAACCCGATCGGCACCGGGGAGCTGTTTTTT. Encoded protein: CASSNPIGTGELFF.

This clonotype has a handful of counts. The chain recombines TRBV28 with TRBJ2-1, with TRBD2 matching 7 bases. Germline V gives CDR1 MDHEN, CDR2 SYDVKM. V gave up 1 base and J gave up 4 bases; unmatched junction bases: 13. CDR3 length: 18 residues. As DNA, the CDR3 is TGTGCCAGCAGTTTATTTGCGGGAGTCGCACCGAGTTACAATGAGCAGTTCTTC. It codes for CASSLFAGVAPSYNEQFF.

This clonotype has just a few counts. The chain combines TRBV29-1 with TRBJ2-3, with D maybe TRBD1 (6 bases). CDR3 length: 16 amino acids. V lost 1 base to trimming and J lost 2 bases, with 16 bases between them. Germline V gene data show CDR1 as SQVTM and CDR2 as ANQGSEA. This chain's CDR3 is CSVEGTAGVVTDTQYF. The CDR3 DNA follows: TGCAGCGTTGAAGGGACCGCAGGGGTGGTCACAGATACGCAGTATTTT.

With respect to this clonotype: At one of its ends the junction is not consistent with the germline gene, which may arise from a read error. The chain has TRBV24-1 and TRBJ2-5, with D unclear. This CDR3 comprises 13 residues. CDR1 and CDR2 (germline): KGHDR, SFDVKD. CDR3 in DNA: TGTGCCACCGGTGACCAGAGATGGGAGACCCAGTACTTC. Translating gives CATGDQRWETQYF.

This chain connects TRBV12-3 or TRBV12-4 to TRBJ2-1; 8 bases are a match to TRBD2. With 6 bases clipped from V and 4 bases from J, the junction kept 8 bases outside the gene matches. The CDR3 extends over 15 amino acids. CDR3 bases: TGTGCCAGCAGGATCCTAGCGGGCGATTACAATGAGCAGTTCTTC. Protein: CASRILAGDYNEQFF.

J is TRBJ2-7 and V is TRBV27, with 11 bases fitting TRBD1. CDR1 MNHEY and CDR2 SMNVEV come from the germline V gene (reference sequence). Germline trimming cut 6 bases from V and 2 bases from J; bases unmatched to any gene: 3. The length of the CDR3 is 14 residues. In nucleotides, the CDR3 is TGTGCCAGCAGGGGGACAGGGGGTCCCTACGAGCAGTACTTC. This gives the protein CASRGTGGPYEQYF.

This clonotype showed up many times. The chain links TRBV5-8 to TRBJ1-5, with D unresolved. CDR1 is SGHTS and CDR2 is YDEGEE in the germline V gene. V lost 5 bases to trimming and J lost 0 bases, with 9 bases between them. This CDR3 region has 14 residues. The CDR3 coding sequence is TGTGCCAGCAGGGTGAGGAGTAGCAATCAGCCCCAGCATTTT. Its translation is CASRVRSSNQPQHF. The full variable domain, rest sourced from reference TRBV5-8 and TRBJ1-5, is EAGVTQSPTHLIKTRGQQATLRCSPISGHTSVYWYQQALGLGLQFLLWYDEGEERNRGNFPPRFSGRQFPNYSSELNVNALELEDSALYLCASRVRSSNQPQHFGDGTRLSIL.

At least ten counts were recorded for this clonotype. CDR3 loop: CSPTSGGLGTQYF. The CDR3 coding sequence is TGCAGCCCTACTAGCGGGGGGCTTGGGACCCAGTACTTC. The chain links TRBV20-1 to TRBJ2-5, with 12 bases identical to TRBD2. This CDR3 comprises 13 residues. CDR1 is DFQATT, CDR2 SNEGSKA, per germline (reference sequence).

This clonotype occurred a few times. The chain links TRBV7-3 to TRBJ2-1, with D uncertain. Germline V CDR1 and CDR2: SGHTA, FQGTGA. V lost 0 bases to trimming and J lost 9 bases, with 6 bases between them. The CDR3 runs 12 residues. Written as DNA, the CDR3 is TGTGCCAGCAGCTTAACGCGGCGTGAGCAGTTCTTC. Its protein is CASSLTRREQFF.

V gene TRBV5-1 combines with J gene TRBJ2-2, with D tentatively TRBD1 (6 bases). This CDR3 comprises 14 residues. V was trimmed by 5 bases and J by 5 bases, leaving 13 bases between them. Germline V CDR1 and CDR2: SGHRS, YFSETQ. The CDR3 region is CASRLGAETGELFF. CDR3 DNA: TGCGCCAGCAGGCTGGGGGCAGAGACCGGGGAGCTGTTTTTT. The full variable domain, in which reference TRBV5-1 and TRBJ2-2 provide the parts outside the CDR3, is KAGVTQTPRYLIKTRGQQVTLSCSPISGHRSVSWYQQTPGQGLQFLFEYFSETQRNKGNFPGRFSGRQFSNSRSEMNVSTLELGDSALYLCASRLGAETGELFFGEGSRLTVL.

V usage is TRBV12-3 or TRBV12-4 and J usage is TRBJ2-5; 7 bases are a match to TRBD1. J was trimmed by 4 bases and V by 5 bases; bases with no gene match: 4. The CDR3 spans 13 residues. CDR3 DNA sequence: TGTGCCAGCAGTAAACAGGGGCGAGAGACCCAGTACTTC. Translation: CASSKQGRETQYF.

The chain uses TRBV3-1 and TRBJ1-5; 7 bases are a match to TRBD1. The CDR3 contains 13 residues. CDR1 and CDR2 from the germline V gene are LGHDT and YNNKEL (reference sequence). The V and J ends lost 5 bases and 7 bases, in that order; junction bases with no gene match: 5. The CDR3 reads CASSWTGKQPQHF. The CDR3 DNA reads TGTGCCAGCAGCTGGACAGGAAAGCAGCCCCAGCATTTT.

The rearrangement joins TRBV24-1 to TRBJ2-7, with 8 bases matching TRBD1. Germline CDR1 KGHDR, CDR2 SFDVKD. The V segment lost 4 bases and the J segment 3 bases; nucleotides outside the gene matches: 7. The CDR3 has 15 residues. CDR3 sequence (DNA): TGTGCCACCAGTGACCCTCGGACAGGGAGCTACGAGCAGTACTTC. Protein product: CATSDPRTGSYEQYF.

The chain carries TRBV11-2 and TRBJ2-4; 11 positions match TRBD2. The ends lost 5 bases at V and 4 bases at J; junction bases unmatched: 4. The germline V gene encodes CDR1 SGHAT and CDR2 FQNNGV. The CDR3 loop spans 15 amino acids. The CDR3 sequence: CASSHLAGGKNIQYF. CDR3 sequence (DNA): TGTGCCAGCAGCCACCTAGCGGGAGGAAAAAACATTCAGTACTTC.

This clonotype occurred a few times. The chain uses TRBV19 and TRBJ2-7; no definite D call. The germline CDR1 and CDR2 sequences are LNHDA and SQIVND (reference sequence). Trimming took off 5 bases at V and 3 bases at J, with 11 bases between the two ends. The CDR3 is 13 amino acids. CDR3 region: CASSLGIFYEQYF. The DNA of the CDR3 is TGTGCCAGTAGTTTGGGAATATTCTACGAGCAGTACTTC.